This entry is about one T cell receptor beta chain. The CDR3 covers 15 residues. Germline CDR1 reads SGHTA; CDR2 reads FQGNSA. Trimming at V came to 3 bases and at J to 7 bases, leaving 7 bases not matched to a gene. The sample originates from a study of lymphopenia after photon versus proton radiotherapy. Method: immunoSEQ multiplex PCR; TCRdb's copy keeps in-frame clones and lacks some. The sample lists 8,000 or so clones, roughly 86% occurring once. This chain connects TRBV7-2 to TRBJ2-7; 12 bases match TRBD2. The sample in question was peripheral blood, obtained from a patient treated with photon-based radiotherapy. The receptor's source is a man aged 30 to 39 with gastric cancer. In DNA, the CDR3 is TGTGCCAGCAGCTTCAGACTAGCGGGAGAGAGGGAGCAGTACTTC. It specifies CASSFRLAGEREQYF.